Included here is one TCR beta chain sequence, with context. The antigen remains unidentified. The data belong to a study of post-analysis software for immune sequencing data. Unique molecular identifiers had been added to the TCR beta cDNA libraries. From approximately 1 to 10 million T cells, roughly 0.5 million cDNA molecules were obtained. TCRdb re-derived calls from the PCR reads in MiXCR, one entry per CDR3 protein. The table lists 820,000 or so distinct CDR3 sequences, roughly 58% of them singletons. Broader study findings: TRBV segments more frequent in patients than in controls numbered roughly 5 and included TRBV5-6, TRBV5-1 and TRBV20-1.

Germline CDR1 and CDR2: SGHVS and FNYEAQ. The V gene lost 1 base and the J gene lost 1 base, with 9 bases spanning the gap. CDR3 length: 15 residues. The sequence was collected from a girl aged 10-17 years with multiple sclerosis. The rearrangement links TRBV7-6 to TRBJ2-3, with D perhaps TRBD2 (5 bases). Material for sequencing was blood. The CDR3, as DNA: TGTGCCAGCAGCTTAGTCCGGGATGGCACAGATACGCAGTATTTT. As protein: CASSLVRDGTDTQYF.